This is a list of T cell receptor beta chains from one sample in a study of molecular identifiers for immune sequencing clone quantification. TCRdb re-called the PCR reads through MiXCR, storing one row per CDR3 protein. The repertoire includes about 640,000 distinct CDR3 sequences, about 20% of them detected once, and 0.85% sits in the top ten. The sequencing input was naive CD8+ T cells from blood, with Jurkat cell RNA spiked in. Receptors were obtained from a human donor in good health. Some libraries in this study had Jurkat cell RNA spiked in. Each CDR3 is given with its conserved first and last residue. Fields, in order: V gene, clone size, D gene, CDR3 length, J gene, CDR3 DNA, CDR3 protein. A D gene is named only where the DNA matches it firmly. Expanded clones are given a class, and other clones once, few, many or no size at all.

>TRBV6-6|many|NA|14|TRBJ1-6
TGTGCCAGCAGTGACAGCGCTTATAATTCACCCCTCCACTTT
CASSDSAYNSPLHF
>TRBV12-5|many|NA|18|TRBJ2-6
TGTGCTAGTGGTTTAGCCGGGACCGCTATCTCTGGGGCCAACGTCCTGACTTTC
CASGLAGTAISGANVLTF
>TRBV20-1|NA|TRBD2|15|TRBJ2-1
TGCAGTGCTAGACTAGCGGGAGAGACTTACAATGAGCAGTTCTTC
CSARLAGETYNEQFF
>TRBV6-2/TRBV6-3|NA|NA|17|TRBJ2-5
TGTGCCAGCAGTTACTCCCACGCGGCCACAGGGTACGAGACCCAGTACTTC
CASSYSHAATGYETQYF
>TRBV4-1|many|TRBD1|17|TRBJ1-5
TGCGCCAGCAGCTTCCGATCGGGACAGAGAGACAATCAGCCCCAGCATTTT
CASSFRSGQRDNQPQHF
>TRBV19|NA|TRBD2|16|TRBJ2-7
TGTGCCAGTATGGGGACTAGCGGGGGAGGAACCTACGAGCAGTACTTC
CASMGTSGGGTYEQYF
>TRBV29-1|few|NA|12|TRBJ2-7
TGCAGCGTTGAAGATGAGTCACACGAGCAGTACTTC
CSVEDESHEQYF
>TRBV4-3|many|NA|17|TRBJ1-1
TGCGCCAGCAGCCAAGGTTTGAATGGACGTACGTCCACTGAAGCTTTCTTT
CASSQGLNGRTSTEAFF
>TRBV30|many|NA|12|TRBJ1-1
TGTGCCTGGGACGGCATGAAAACTGAAGCTTTCTTT
CAWDGMKTEAFF
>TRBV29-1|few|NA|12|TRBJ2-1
TGCAGCGTTGAAGGGGTGGGTAATGAGCAGTTCTTC
CSVEGVGNEQFF
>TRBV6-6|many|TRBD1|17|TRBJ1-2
TGTGCCAGCAGTTACTCGACGTCAGGGGGTCTAGACTATGGCTACACCTTC
CASSYSTSGGLDYGYTF